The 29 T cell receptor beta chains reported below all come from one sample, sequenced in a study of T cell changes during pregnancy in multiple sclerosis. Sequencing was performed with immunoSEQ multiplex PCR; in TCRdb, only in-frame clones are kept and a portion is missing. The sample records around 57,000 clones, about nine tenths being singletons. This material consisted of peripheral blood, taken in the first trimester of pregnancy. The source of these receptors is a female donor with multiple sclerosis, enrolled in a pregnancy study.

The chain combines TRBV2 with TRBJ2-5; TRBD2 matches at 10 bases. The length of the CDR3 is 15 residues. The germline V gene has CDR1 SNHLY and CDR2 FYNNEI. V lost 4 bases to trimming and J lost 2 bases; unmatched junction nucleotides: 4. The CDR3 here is CASSGTSGSQETQYF. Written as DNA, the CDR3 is TGTGCCAGCAGTGGGACTAGCGGCTCTCAAGAGACCCAGTACTTC.

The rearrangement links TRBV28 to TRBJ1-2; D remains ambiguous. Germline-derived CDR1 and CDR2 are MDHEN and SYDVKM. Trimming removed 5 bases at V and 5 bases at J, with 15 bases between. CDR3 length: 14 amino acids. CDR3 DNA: TGTGCCAGCAGTCCATGGGCCGCGGGTTATGGCTACACCTTC. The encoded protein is CASSPWAAGYGYTF.

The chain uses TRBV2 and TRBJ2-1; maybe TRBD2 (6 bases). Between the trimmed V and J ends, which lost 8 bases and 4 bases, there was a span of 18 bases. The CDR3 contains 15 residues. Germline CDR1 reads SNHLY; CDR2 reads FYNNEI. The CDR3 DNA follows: TGTGCCAGCCAAAACCGGGAGCTGAATTACAATGAGCAGTTCTTC. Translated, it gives CASQNRELNYNEQFF.

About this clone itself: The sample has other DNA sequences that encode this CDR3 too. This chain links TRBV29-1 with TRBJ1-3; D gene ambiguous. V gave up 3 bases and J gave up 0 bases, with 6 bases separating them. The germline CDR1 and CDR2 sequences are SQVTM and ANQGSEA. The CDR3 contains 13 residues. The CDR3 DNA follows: TGCAGCGTTGAGCCAGGCTCTGGAAACACCATATATTTT. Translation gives CSVEPGSGNTIYF. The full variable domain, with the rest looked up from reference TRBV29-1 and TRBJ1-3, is SAVISQKPSRDICQRGTSLTIQCQVDSQVTMMFWYRQQPGQSLTLIATANQGSEATYESGFVIDKFPISRPNLTFSTLTVSNMSPEDSSIYLCSVEPGSGNTIYFGEGSWLTVV.

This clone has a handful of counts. CDR3 bases: TGTGCCAGCAGGACGGGATCTTACGAGCAGTACTTC. This translates into CASRTGSYEQYF. This chain joins TRBV2 and TRBJ2-7, with a possible D match to TRBD2 (5 bases). V was clipped by 6 bases and J by 4 bases, with 10 bases between them. Germline CDR1 is SNHLY and CDR2 is FYNNEI. The CDR3 spans 12 residues.

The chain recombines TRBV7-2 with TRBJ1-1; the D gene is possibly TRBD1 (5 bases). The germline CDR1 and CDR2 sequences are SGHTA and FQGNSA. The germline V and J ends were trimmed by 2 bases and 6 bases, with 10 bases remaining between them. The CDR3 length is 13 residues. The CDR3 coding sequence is TGTGCCAGCAGCTTACAGGGTTGGCCTGAAGCTTTCTTT. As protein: CASSLQGWPEAFF.

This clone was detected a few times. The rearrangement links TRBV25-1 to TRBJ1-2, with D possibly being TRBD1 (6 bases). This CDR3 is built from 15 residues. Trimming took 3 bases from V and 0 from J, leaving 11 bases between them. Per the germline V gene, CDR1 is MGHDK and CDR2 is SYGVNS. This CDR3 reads CASSDTRGANYGYTF. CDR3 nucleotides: TGTGCCAGCAGTGATACCAGGGGAGCTAACTATGGCTACACCTTC.

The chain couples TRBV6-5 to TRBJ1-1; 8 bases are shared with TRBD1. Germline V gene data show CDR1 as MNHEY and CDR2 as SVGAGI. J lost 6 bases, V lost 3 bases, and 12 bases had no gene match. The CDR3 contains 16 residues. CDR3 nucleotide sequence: TGTGCCAGCAGTTATTCCGCATACGGACAGGGCTCTGAAGCTTTCTTT. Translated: CASSYSAYGQGSEAFF.

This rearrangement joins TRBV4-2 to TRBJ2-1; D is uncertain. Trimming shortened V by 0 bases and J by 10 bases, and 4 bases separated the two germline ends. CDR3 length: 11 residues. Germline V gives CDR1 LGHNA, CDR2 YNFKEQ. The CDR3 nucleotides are TGTGCCAGCAGCCAAGAGAGGGAGCAGTTCTTC. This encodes CASSQEREQFF.

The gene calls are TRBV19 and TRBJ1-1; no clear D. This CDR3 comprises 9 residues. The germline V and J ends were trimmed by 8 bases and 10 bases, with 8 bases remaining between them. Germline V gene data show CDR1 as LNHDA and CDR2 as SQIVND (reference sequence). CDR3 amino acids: CASGEGAFF. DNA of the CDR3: TGTGCCAGTGGGGAGGGAGCTTTCTTT. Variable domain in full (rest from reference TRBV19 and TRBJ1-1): DGGITQSPKYLFRKEGQNVTLSCEQNLNHDAMYWYRQDPGQGLRLIYYSQIVNDFQKGDIAEGYSVSREKKESFPLTVTSAQKNPTAFYLCASGEGAFFGQGTRLTVV.

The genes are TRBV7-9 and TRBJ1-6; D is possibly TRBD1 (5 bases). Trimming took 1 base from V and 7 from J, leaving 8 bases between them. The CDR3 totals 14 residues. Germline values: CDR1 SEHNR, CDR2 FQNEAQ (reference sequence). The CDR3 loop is CASSLGGGNSPLHF. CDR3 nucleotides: TGTGCCAGCAGCTTAGGGGGGGGAAATTCACCCCTCCACTTT.

CDR3 in DNA: TGTGCCAGCAGCTGGGGGGAAGTCCTGGGACTACAAGAGACCCAGTACTTC. This codes for CASSWGEVLGLQETQYF. V is TRBV5-5 and J is TRBJ2-5; 7 bases align to TRBD2. The germline V gene encodes CDR1 SGHKS and CDR2 YYEKEE (reference sequence). CDR3 size: 17 residues. V gave up 3 bases and J gave up 2 bases; unmatched junction bases: 13.

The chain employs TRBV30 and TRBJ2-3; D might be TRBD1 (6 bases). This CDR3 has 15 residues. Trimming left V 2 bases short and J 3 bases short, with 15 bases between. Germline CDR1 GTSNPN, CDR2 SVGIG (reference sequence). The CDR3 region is CAWSQRAGETDTQYF. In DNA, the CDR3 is TGTGCCTGGAGTCAAAGGGCAGGGGAGACAGATACGCAGTATTTT.

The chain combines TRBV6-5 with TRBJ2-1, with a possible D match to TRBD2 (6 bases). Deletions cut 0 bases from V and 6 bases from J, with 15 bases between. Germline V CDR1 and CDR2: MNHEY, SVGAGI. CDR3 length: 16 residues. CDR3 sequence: CASSYSGLDFFNEQFF. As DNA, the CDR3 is TGTGCCAGCAGTTACTCGGGACTGGACTTTTTCAATGAGCAGTTCTTC.

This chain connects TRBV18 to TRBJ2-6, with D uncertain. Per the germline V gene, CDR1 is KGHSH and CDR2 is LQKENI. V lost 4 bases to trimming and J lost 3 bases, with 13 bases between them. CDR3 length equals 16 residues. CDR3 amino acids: CASSLRRVLGANVLTF. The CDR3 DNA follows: TGTGCCAGCTCACTAAGACGGGTCCTTGGGGCCAACGTCCTGACTTTC.

The CDR3 nucleotides are TGTGCCAGCAGCCCTCGTGACTTGGTCGGGGAGCAGTACTTC. Amino acid sequence: CASSPRDLVGEQYF. The chain carries TRBV7-9 and TRBJ2-7; D remains ambiguous. The V end was cut by 5 bases, the J end by 7 bases, with 18 bases between. Germline V gene data show CDR1 as SEHNR and CDR2 as FQNEAQ (reference sequence). There are 14 residues in the CDR3.

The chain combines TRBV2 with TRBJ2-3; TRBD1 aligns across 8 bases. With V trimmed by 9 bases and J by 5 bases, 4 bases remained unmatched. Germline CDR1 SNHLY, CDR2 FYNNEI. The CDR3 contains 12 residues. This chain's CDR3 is CARTGAGDTQYF. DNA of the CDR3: TGTGCCAGGACAGGGGCGGGAGATACGCAGTATTTT. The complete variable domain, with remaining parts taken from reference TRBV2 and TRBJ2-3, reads EPEVTQTPSHQVTQMGQEVILRCVPISNHLYFYWYRQILGQKVEFLVSFYNNEISEKSEIFDDQFSVERPDGSNFTLKIRSTKLEDSAMYFCARTGAGDTQYFGPGTRLTVL.

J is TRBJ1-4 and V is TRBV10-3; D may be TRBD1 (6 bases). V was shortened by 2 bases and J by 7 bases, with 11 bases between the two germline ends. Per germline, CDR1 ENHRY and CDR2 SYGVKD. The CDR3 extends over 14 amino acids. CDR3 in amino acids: CAISEIVGGEKLFF. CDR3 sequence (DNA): TGTGCCATCAGTGAGATTGTAGGGGGTGAAAAACTGTTTTTT.

The CDR3 region is CASTEMSGRETQYF. Here the CDR3 DNA reads TGCGCCAGCACGGAGATGAGCGGGAGAGAGACCCAGTACTTC. This sequence joins TRBV5-1 and TRBJ2-5; 8 bases align to TRBD2. The CDR3 length is 14 residues. Germline CDR1 reads SGHRS; CDR2 reads YFSETQ. The V segment lost 6 bases and the J segment 4 bases; nucleotides outside the gene matches: 8. Based on the CDR3 plus reference TRBV5-1 and TRBJ2-5, the full variable domain is KAGVTQTPRYLIKTRGQQVTLSCSPISGHRSVSWYQQTPGQGLQFLFEYFSETQRNKGNFPGRFSGRQFSNSRSEMNVSTLELGDSALYLCASTEMSGRETQYFGPGTRLLVL.

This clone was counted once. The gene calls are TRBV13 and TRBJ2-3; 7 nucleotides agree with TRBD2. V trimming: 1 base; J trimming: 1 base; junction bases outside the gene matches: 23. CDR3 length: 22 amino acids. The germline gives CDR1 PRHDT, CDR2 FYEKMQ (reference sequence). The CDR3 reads CASSLEGSSGGREYYGTDTQYF. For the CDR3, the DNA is TGTGCCAGCAGCTTAGAGGGGTCTTCGGGAGGAAGAGAATATTATGGCACAGATACGCAGTATTTT.

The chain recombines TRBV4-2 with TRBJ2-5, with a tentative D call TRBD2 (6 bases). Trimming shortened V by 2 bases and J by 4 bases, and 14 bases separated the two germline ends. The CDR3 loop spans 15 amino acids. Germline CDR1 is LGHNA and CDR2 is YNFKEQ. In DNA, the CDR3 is TGTGCCAGCAGCCAATCCCGGGAGCTGGGAGAGACCCAGTACTTC. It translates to CASSQSRELGETQYF.

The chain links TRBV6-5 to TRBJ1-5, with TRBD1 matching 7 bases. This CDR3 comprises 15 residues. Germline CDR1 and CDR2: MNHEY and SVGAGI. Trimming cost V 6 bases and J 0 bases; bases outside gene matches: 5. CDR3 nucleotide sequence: TGTGCCAGCAGGCGGGACAGAGATAGCAATCAGCCCCAGCATTTT. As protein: CASRRDRDSNQPQHF.

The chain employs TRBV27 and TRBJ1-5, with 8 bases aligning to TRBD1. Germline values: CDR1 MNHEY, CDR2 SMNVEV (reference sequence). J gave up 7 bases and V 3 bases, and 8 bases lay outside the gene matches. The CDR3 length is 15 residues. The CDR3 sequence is CASSLTGAGGQPQHF. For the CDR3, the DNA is TGTGCCAGCAGTTTGACGGGGGCAGGGGGCCAGCCCCAGCATTTT.

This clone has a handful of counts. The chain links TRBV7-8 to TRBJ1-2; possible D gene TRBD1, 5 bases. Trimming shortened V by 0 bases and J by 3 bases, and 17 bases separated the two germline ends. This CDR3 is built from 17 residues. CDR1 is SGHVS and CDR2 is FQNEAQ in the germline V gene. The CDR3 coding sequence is TGTGCCAGCAGCTTAGCGGGGCAGGGTGGGTTTTACTATGGCTACACCTTC. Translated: CASSLAGQGGFYYGYTF.

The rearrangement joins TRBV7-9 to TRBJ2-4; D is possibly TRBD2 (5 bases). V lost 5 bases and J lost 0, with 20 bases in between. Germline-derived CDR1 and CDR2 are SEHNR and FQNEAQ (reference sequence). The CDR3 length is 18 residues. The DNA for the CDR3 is TGTGCCAGCAGCCCAAGGTCCGGGAATACTCTAGCCAAAAACATTCAGTACTTC. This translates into CASSPRSGNTLAKNIQYF.

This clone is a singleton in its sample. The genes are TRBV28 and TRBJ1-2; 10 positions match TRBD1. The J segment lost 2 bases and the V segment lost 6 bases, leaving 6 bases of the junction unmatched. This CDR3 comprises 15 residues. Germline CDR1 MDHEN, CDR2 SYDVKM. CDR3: CASRYDRGPNYGYTF. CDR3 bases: TGTGCCAGCAGGTACGACAGGGGGCCCAACTATGGCTACACCTTC.

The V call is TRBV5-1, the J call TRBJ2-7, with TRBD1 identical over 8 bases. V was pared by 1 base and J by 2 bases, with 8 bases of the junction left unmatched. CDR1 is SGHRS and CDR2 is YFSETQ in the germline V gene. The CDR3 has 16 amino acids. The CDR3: CASSLRLGQGTYEQYF. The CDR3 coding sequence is TGCGCCAGCAGCTTGCGTCTTGGACAGGGAACCTACGAGCAGTACTTC.

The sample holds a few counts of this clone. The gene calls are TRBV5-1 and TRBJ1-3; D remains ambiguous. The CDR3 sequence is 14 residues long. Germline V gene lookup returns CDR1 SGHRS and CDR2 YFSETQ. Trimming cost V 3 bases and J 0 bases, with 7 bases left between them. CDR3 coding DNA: TGCGCCAGCAGCTCCGGGATCTCTGGAAACACCATATATTTT. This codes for CASSSGISGNTIYF.

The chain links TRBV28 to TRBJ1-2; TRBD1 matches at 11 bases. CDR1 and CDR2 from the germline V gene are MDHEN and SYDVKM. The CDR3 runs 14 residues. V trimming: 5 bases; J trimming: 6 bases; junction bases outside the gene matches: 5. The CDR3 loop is CASSPGDRGDGYTF. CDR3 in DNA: TGTGCCAGCAGTCCGGGGGACAGGGGGGATGGCTACACCTTC.